The T cell receptor (beta chain) described here comes from a study of vaccination effects on CD4 cells after COVID-19. Background on the study: Sampling occurred a median 72 days post second dose, range 14 to 241.

Sequencing was preceded by expansion of antigen-specific CD4+ T cells with viral peptide pools in the ViraFEST assay. After around nine days in culture, the CD4+ T cells were isolated. Two doses of either BNT162b2 or mRNA-1273 were given to each participant. Vaccinees lacked prior SARS-CoV-2 infection and tested negative for nucleocapsid antibodies. IL-2 medium took the place of half the medium on both days 3 and 7. Data came from immunoSEQ multiplex PCR; TCRdb stores just in-frame clones and leaves some out. The data contain tens of thousands of clones, around 81% of them seen just once; the ten biggest clones take up roughly 5.7%. There are a few counts of this clone. Its antigen is undetermined. Trimming at V came to 0 bases and at J to 2 bases, leaving 5 bases not matched to a gene. Germline assignment: CDR1 SGDLS and CDR2 YYNGEE. This CDR3 region has 17 residues.

This TCR was recovered from a human donor who received a COVID-19 vaccine. Some clones in this sample may be carry-over from other donors' samples. Sequenced material: CD4+ T cells from PBMCs cultured with SARS-CoV-2 spike peptides, taken after COVID-19 vaccination. The chain employs TRBV9 and TRBJ2-1; 10 nucleotides match TRBD2. CDR3 bases: TGTGCCAGCAGCGTAGCTGGGACTAGCGCGGCCTACAATGAGCAGTTCTTC. Its translation is CASSVAGTSAAYNEQFF.